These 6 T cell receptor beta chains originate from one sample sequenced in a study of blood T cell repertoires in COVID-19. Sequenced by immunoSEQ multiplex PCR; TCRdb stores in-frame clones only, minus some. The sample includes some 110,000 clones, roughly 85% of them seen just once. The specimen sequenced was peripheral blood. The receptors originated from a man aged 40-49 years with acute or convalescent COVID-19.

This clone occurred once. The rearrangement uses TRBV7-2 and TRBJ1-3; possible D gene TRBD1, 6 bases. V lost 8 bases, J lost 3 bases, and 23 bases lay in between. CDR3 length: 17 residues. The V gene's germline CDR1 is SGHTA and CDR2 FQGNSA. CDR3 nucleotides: TGTGCCAGCGCCGGCCCGGGCAGAGGGGGTGGTGGAAACACCATATATTTT. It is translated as CASAGPGRGGGGNTIYF. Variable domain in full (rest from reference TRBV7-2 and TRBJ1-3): GAGVSQSPSNKVTEKGKDVELRCDPISGHTALYWYRQSLGQGLEFLIYFQGNSAPDKSGLPSDRFSAERTGGSVSTLTIQRTQQEDSAVYLCASAGPGRGGGGNTIYFGEGSWLTVV.

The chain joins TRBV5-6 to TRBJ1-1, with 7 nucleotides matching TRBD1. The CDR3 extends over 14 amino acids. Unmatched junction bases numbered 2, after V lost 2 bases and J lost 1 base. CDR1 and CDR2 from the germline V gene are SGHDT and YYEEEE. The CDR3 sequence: CASSFWDRNTEAFF. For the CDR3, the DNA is TGTGCCAGCAGCTTTTGGGACAGGAACACTGAAGCTTTCTTT.

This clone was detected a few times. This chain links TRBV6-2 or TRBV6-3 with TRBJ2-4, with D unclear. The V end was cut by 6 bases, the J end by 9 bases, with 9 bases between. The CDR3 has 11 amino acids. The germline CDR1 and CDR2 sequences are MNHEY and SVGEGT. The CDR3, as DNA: TGTGCCAGCAGCTTGCCAGGCATTCAGTACTTC. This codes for CASSLPGIQYF.

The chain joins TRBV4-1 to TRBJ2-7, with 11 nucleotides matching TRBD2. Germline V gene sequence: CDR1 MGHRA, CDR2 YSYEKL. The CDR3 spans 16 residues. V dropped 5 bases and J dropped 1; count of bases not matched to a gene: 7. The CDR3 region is CASSLGTSGGSYEQYF. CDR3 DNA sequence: TGCGCCAGCAGCTTGGGGACTAGCGGAGGTTCCTACGAGCAGTACTTC.

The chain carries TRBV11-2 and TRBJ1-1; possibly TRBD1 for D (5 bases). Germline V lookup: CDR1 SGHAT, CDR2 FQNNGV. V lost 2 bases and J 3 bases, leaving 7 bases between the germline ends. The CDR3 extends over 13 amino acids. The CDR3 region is CASSLSRDTEAFF. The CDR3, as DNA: TGTGCCAGCAGCTTAAGCAGGGACACTGAAGCTTTCTTT.

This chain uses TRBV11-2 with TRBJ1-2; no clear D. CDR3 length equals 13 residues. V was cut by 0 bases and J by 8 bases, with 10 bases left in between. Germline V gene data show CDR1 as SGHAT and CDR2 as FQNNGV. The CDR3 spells CASSLDSRAGYTF. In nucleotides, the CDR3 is TGTGCCAGCAGCTTAGATTCCCGAGCCGGCTACACCTTC.